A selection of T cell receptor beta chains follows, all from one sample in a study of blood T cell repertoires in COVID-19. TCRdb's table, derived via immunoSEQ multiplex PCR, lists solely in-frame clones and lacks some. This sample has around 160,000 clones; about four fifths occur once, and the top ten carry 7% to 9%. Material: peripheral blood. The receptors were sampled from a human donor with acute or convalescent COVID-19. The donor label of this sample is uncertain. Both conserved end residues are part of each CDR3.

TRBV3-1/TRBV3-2,CASSQEGHSGNTIYF
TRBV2,CASSEAGRYGYTF
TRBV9,CASSQTELNTEAFF
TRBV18,CASSPGQGGNQPQHF
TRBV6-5,CASSWDRLNEKLFF
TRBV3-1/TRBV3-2,CASSPRGGADTQYF
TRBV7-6,CASSQGLVNEQFF
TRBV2,CASSPQGAGADTQYF
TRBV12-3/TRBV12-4,CASSGNRETQYF
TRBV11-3,CASSPREGNNEQFF
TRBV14,CASSPQGTEAFF
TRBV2,CASSFSYTGDVAGNTEAFF
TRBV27,CASSFGTEAFF
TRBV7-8,CASRPGQSSGNTIYF
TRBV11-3,CASSVDRGHYNEQFF
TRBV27,CASSSRGQATSGSPLHF
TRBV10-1,CASSESNSASGGSYNEQFF
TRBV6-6,CASRIDRGDGYTF